The 4 T cell receptor beta chains presented below share a single source sample, sequenced in a study of CD8 T cells in ankylosing spondylitis. Findings and caveats of the study: In ankylosing spondylitis blood, a motif of roughly eight highly homologous TCR beta variants appeared characteristic.

Each CDR3 protein is one row after TCRdb ran MiXCR on the 5' RACE reads. The sample consists of roughly 490,000 distinct CDR3 sequences, approximately 5% of them appearing once. These receptors' antigens are unknown. Sequencing input: blood, either unsorted or a sorted T cell fraction (not recorded which). These receptors were taken from a male donor with ankylosing spondylitis.

This clonotype occurred many times. V gene TRBV20-1 combines with J gene TRBJ1-1; 9 bases agree with TRBD1. The CDR3 covers 14 residues. Germline loops: CDR1 DFQATT, CDR2 SNEGSKA (reference sequence). J gave up 5 bases and V 4 bases, and 8 bases lay outside the gene matches. The DNA of the CDR3 is TGCAGTGCTACGACAGGGGGTGGAGGAACTGAAGCTTTCTTT. This encodes CSATTGGGGTEAFF.

Ten or more counts support this clonotype. This chain links TRBV6-5 with TRBJ1-2; possibly TRBD1 for D (5 bases). The CDR3 runs 15 residues. CDR1 and CDR2 from the germline V gene are MNHEY and SVGAGI. Deletions cut 0 bases from V and 4 bases from J, with 12 bases between. CDR3: CASSYSGVGPYGYTF. CDR3 nucleotides: TGTGCCAGCAGTTACTCAGGGGTTGGTCCCTATGGCTACACCTTC.

This clonotype was detected a few times. The chain employs TRBV12-3 or TRBV12-4 and TRBJ1-1; weak D call: TRBD1 (5 bases). With 6 bases removed from V and 10 bases from J, the gap between germline ends came to 18 bases. The CDR3 extends over 13 amino acids. The CDR3 spells CASRRKTGLGAFF. As DNA, the CDR3 is TGTGCCAGCAGACGCAAGACGGGGCTCGGAGCTTTCTTT.

This clonotype came up many times. This chain links TRBV5-6 with TRBJ2-3, with D perhaps assigned TRBD1 or TRBD2 (5 bases each). The CDR3 length is 15 residues. V was cut by 0 bases and J by 5 bases, with 13 bases left in between. Germline V gives CDR1 SGHDT, CDR2 YYEEEE. The CDR3: CASSLGLRGEDTQYF. CDR3 in DNA: TGTGCCAGCAGCTTGGGTCTTCGAGGGGAAGATACGCAGTATTTT.